This T cell receptor (beta chain) was profiled in a study of CD8 T cells in Susac syndrome. The CDR3 length is 15 residues. Germline V gene lookup returns CDR1 SQVTM and CDR2 ANQGSEA. The V and J ends lost 8 bases and 2 bases respectively, with 20 bases between them. Reverse transcription used roughly 0.45 to 1 ug RNA and random hexamers. TCRdb independently ran MiXCR on the immunoSEQ multiplex PCR reads; one entry per CDR3 protein. The data show roughly 200,000 distinct CDR3 sequences, 85% to 95% seen once. The sequenced sample was CD4+ T cells from PBMCs. The sequence derives from a human donor in good health. The chain joins TRBV29-1 to TRBJ2-3, with a tentative D call TRBD2 (6 bases). The CDR3 reads CSLMGGEGDTDTQYF. CDR3 coding DNA: TGCAGCCTCATGGGGGGTGAAGGAGACACAGATACGCAGTATTTT.